This TCR beta chain was sequenced for a study of blood T cell repertoires in COVID-19. As for the study in general: The United States, Italy and Spain were the sources of the acute and convalescent COVID-19 samples. From T cells, B-cell-depleted T cells, or PBMCs came the material, which was cDNA or gDNA.

The germline V gene has CDR1 SGHTA and CDR2 FQGNSA. There are 14 residues in the CDR3. V lost 5 bases and J lost 4, with 14 bases in between. Under the authors' procedure: Counts of nucleated cells, estimated from reference gene primer amplification, were obtained. Assay: immunoSEQ multiplex PCR; the TCRdb copy retains only in-frame clones and omits some. V and J calls and clone size are as listed in that table; D and trimming were resolved from the DNA. The table includes just under 150,000 clones, roughly 85% detected once. The receptor comes from a human donor with acute or convalescent COVID-19. The donor label of this sample is uncertain. The sample taken for sequencing was peripheral blood. The chain links TRBV7-2 to TRBJ1-2; D perhaps matches TRBD1 (6 bases). CDR3 loop: CASSAEQGAYGYTF. The DNA of the CDR3 is TGTGCCAGCAGCGCCGAACAGGGAGCCTATGGCTACACCTTC.